Presented here are 8 T cell receptor beta chains from one specimen sequenced in a study of blood T cell repertoires in COVID-19. Clones were sequenced by immunoSEQ multiplex PCR, and TCRdb holds only the in-frame ones, with some missing. This sample carries more than 200,000 clones, around 83% of them seen once, and the ten largest clones take roughly 8.7%. Source material: peripheral blood. These receptors all stem from a man between 35 and 55 years old with active or convalescent COVID-19.

The V gene is TRBV27, the J gene TRBJ1-3; possibly TRBD1 for D (5 bases). The CDR3 is 13 residues long. The germline V and J ends were trimmed by 11 bases and 3 bases, with 14 bases remaining between them. The germline gives CDR1 MNHEY, CDR2 SMNVEV (reference sequence). The DNA for the CDR3 is TGTGCCGCGGGAACAGGCAGTGGAAACACCATATATTTT. Protein product: CAAGTGSGNTIYF.

The rearrangement joins TRBV19 to TRBJ2-7; TRBD2 aligns across 10 bases. V lost 4 bases to trimming and J lost 0 bases; unmatched junction nucleotides: 3. This CDR3 is built from 15 residues. The germline V gene has CDR1 LNHDA and CDR2 SQIVND (reference sequence). CDR3 protein: CASSKRTSGSYEQYF. CDR3 coding DNA: TGTGCCAGTAGTAAGCGGACTAGCGGCTCCTACGAGCAGTACTTC.

This chain uses TRBV7-8 with TRBJ1-4; no clear D gene. V was pared by 6 bases and J by 6 bases, with 11 bases between. The CDR3 runs to 13 residues. CDR1 is SGHVS, CDR2 FQNEAQ, per germline. CDR3 loop: CASSAHSDEKLFF. Here the CDR3 DNA reads TGTGCCAGCAGTGCCCATTCGGATGAAAAACTGTTTTTT.

The gene calls are TRBV4-2 and TRBJ2-3; the match to TRBD2 covers 15 bases. V trimming: 5 bases; J trimming: 6 bases; junction bases outside the gene matches: 6. Germline values: CDR1 LGHNA, CDR2 YNFKEQ. The CDR3 consists of 16 residues. The CDR3 DNA sequence: TGTGCCAGCAGCAGGACTAGCGGGGGGGCAGACGATACGCAGTATTTT. Residues: CASSRTSGGADDTQYF.

V usage is TRBV13 and J usage is TRBJ1-4; the D gene is possibly TRBD1 (6 bases). The CDR3 is 14 amino acids. Trimming shortened V by 5 bases and J by 7 bases, and 14 bases separated the two germline ends. Germline-derived CDR1 and CDR2 are PRHDT and FYEKMQ (reference sequence). Here the CDR3 DNA reads TGTGCCAGCAGCCAGGGACATGTGCTTGAAAAACTGTTTTTT. Its translation: CASSQGHVLEKLFF.

CDR3 sequence (DNA): TGTGCCAGTAGTATTTATGAGAATCAGCCCCAGCATTTT. Amino acid sequence: CASSIYENQPQHF. The chain employs TRBV19 and TRBJ1-5; no definite D call. In germline, CDR1 is LNHDA, CDR2 SQIVND (reference sequence). This CDR3 has 13 amino acids. V lost 3 bases and J lost 4, with 7 bases in between.

This clone was recorded a few times. The chain couples TRBV24-1 to TRBJ2-5, with a possible D match to TRBD2 (6 bases). This CDR3 has 11 residues. The germline V gene has CDR1 KGHDR and CDR2 SFDVKD. Trimming left V 10 bases short and J 5 bases short, with 10 bases between. CDR3 sequence (DNA): TGTGCCACTGAGGAGGGGGAGACCCAGTACTTC. This codes for CATEEGETQYF.

The chain uses TRBV30 and TRBJ1-2; 9 nucleotides match TRBD1. The CDR3 is made up of 15 amino acids. V lost 4 bases to trimming and J lost 4 bases; unmatched junction nucleotides: 10. Germline V lookup: CDR1 GTSNPN, CDR2 SVGIG (reference sequence). The CDR3, as DNA: TGTGCCTGGATGGACAGGGGTCAGTGGGGCTATGGCTACACCTTC. Its translation: CAWMDRGQWGYGYTF.